The 21 T cell receptor beta chains listed next were all sequenced from one sample in a study of shared clonotypes between healthy human individuals. Libraries were prepared by immunoSEQ multiplex PCR; TCRdb keeps only in-frame clonotypes and omits some of them. The sample records about 1.5 million clones, 98% being singletons. The material sequenced was naive CD4+ T cells sorted from blood. Documented subset: CD45RA+ positively selected. The origin of the receptors is a man aged 25-40 years in good health.

The chain uses TRBV5-1 and TRBJ2-7; D ambiguous. This CDR3 contains 14 residues. Trimming took off 0 bases at V and 1 base at J, with 8 bases between the two ends. Germline V gene sequence: CDR1 SGHRS, CDR2 YFSETQ. This chain's CDR3 is CASSLVQTSYEQYF. The CDR3 region has the DNA TGCGCCAGCAGCTTGGTACAGACGTCCTACGAGCAGTACTTC.

This chain links TRBV18 with TRBJ1-1, with D perhaps TRBD1 (5 bases). Per germline, CDR1 KGHSH and CDR2 LQKENI. This CDR3 is built from 13 residues. The V end lost 8 bases, the J end lost 3 bases, and 13 bases lay between the germline ends. CDR3 loop: CASTPDRYTEAFF. For the CDR3, the DNA is TGTGCCAGCACCCCCGACAGATACACTGAAGCTTTCTTT.

The rearrangement joins TRBV19 to TRBJ1-5; 10 positions agree with TRBD1. Unmatched junction bases numbered 4, after V lost 0 bases and J lost 5 bases. Germline CDR1 reads LNHDA; CDR2 reads SQIVND (reference sequence). The CDR3 has 16 amino acids. The CDR3 here is CASSIDPGQGYQPQHF. The CDR3 DNA reads TGTGCCAGTAGTATAGATCCGGGACAGGGGTATCAGCCCCAGCATTTT.

The chain couples TRBV5-4 to TRBJ2-3; no clear D. V shed 1 base and J shed 4 bases, with 13 bases lying between them. The CDR3 runs to 15 residues. The germline CDR1 and CDR2 sequences are SGHNT and YYREEE (reference sequence). The CDR3 sequence is CASSLLSWVPDTQYF. CDR3 in DNA: TGTGCCAGCAGCTTGCTGAGTTGGGTGCCAGATACGCAGTATTTT.

Written as DNA, the CDR3 is TGTGCCAGCAGGCAGACAGGGGGTGTCTATGGCTACACCTTC. Its protein is CASRQTGGVYGYTF. The chain employs TRBV7-2 and TRBJ1-2; the match to TRBD1 covers 9 bases. CDR1 and CDR2 (germline): SGHTA, FQGNSA. The V gene end was trimmed by 6 bases and the J gene end by 4 bases; junction bases not matched to a gene: 6. This CDR3 is built from 14 residues.

The CDR3 bases are TGTGCCAGCAAGAGTGCAGCGGGAGGCCCAGATACGCAGTATTTT. Amino acids: CASKSAAGGPDTQYF. This chain links TRBV6-1 with TRBJ2-3; 9 positions match TRBD2. Germline CDR1 reads MNHNS; CDR2 reads SASEGT. CDR3 length: 15 residues. The ends lost 7 bases at V and 4 bases at J; junction bases unmatched: 9.

V gene TRBV7-9 combines with J gene TRBJ1-5; TRBD1 is a possible D gene (6 bases). This CDR3 is built from 16 residues. The germline V gene encodes CDR1 SEHNR and CDR2 FQNEAQ (reference sequence). The V end was cut by 1 base, the J end by 2 bases, with 12 bases between. The chain's CDR3 is CASSLVGGQGNQPQHF. The CDR3 DNA reads as TGTGCCAGCAGCTTAGTTGGGGGGCAGGGCAATCAGCCCCAGCATTTT.

This clone was picked up one time. This chain links TRBV27 with TRBJ2-7; tentative D call: TRBD1 (7 bases). CDR1 and CDR2 (germline): MNHEY, SMNVEV (reference sequence). The CDR3 covers 13 residues. V dropped 3 bases and J dropped 6 bases, with 12 bases sitting between them. The CDR3 loop is CASSFPGGLEQYF. CDR3 DNA sequence: TGTGCCAGCAGTTTCCCAGGGGGGCTCGAGCAGTACTTC.

V is TRBV27 and J is TRBJ2-1, with D tentatively TRBD1 (6 bases). V was trimmed by 8 bases and J by 9 bases, leaving 17 bases between them. This CDR3 has 13 amino acids. The germline gives CDR1 MNHEY, CDR2 SMNVEV (reference sequence). CDR3 amino acids: CASRDFYRAEQFF. In nucleotides, the CDR3 is TGTGCCAGCCGTGATTTCTACAGGGCTGAGCAGTTCTTC.

The V gene is TRBV11-2, the J gene TRBJ2-5; 7 nucleotides match TRBD2. Germline V gives CDR1 SGHAT, CDR2 FQNNGV. Germline trimming cut 6 bases from V and 0 bases from J; bases unmatched to any gene: 7. The CDR3 extends over 15 amino acids. This chain's CDR3 is CASRRVRGYQETQYF. CDR3 DNA sequence: TGTGCCAGCAGGCGCGTGCGGGGGTACCAAGAGACCCAGTACTTC.

J is TRBJ1-5 and V is TRBV18; weak D call: TRBD1 (6 bases). The V end was cut by 4 bases, the J end by 6 bases, with 16 bases between. Germline V CDR1 and CDR2: KGHSH, LQKENI. The CDR3 contains 15 residues. Written as DNA, the CDR3 is TGTGCCAGCTCACTAACAGGGCCCCCTGGTCAGCCCCAGCATTTT. Its protein product is CASSLTGPPGQPQHF.

This clone appeared once. V is TRBV27 and J is TRBJ2-7; TRBD1 agrees at 8 bases. The CDR3 has 15 amino acids. The J segment lost 5 bases and the V segment lost 3 bases, leaving 9 bases of the junction unmatched. Germline V gene sequence: CDR1 MNHEY, CDR2 SMNVEV (reference sequence). CDR3 DNA: TGTGCCAGCAGTTTCCCTCTGGACAGGGTAGACGAGCAGTACTTC. Translating gives CASSFPLDRVDEQYF.

J is TRBJ1-1 and V is TRBV11-2, with D tentatively TRBD1 (6 bases). V dropped 0 bases and J dropped 1 base, with 9 bases sitting between them. Germline values: CDR1 SGHAT, CDR2 FQNNGV. The CDR3 loop spans 15 amino acids. DNA of the CDR3: TGTGCCAGCAGCTTAGAGACAGGAGGGAACACTGAAGCTTTCTTT. Protein sequence: CASSLETGGNTEAFF.

The V and J genes are TRBV19 and TRBJ1-1; D is possibly TRBD1 (6 bases). There are 14 residues in the CDR3. In germline, CDR1 is LNHDA, CDR2 SQIVND (reference sequence). Trimming removed 6 bases from V and 0 bases from J, with 11 bases in between. This CDR3 reads CASRVTGVNTEAFF. CDR3 coding DNA: TGTGCCAGTAGAGTGACAGGTGTGAACACTGAAGCTTTCTTT.

The CDR3 is CASSLTALNPYEQYF. DNA for the CDR3: TGTGCCAGCAGCCTGACCGCTCTCAACCCCTACGAGCAGTACTTC. The rearrangement links TRBV9 to TRBJ2-7; the D is unclear. This CDR3 spans 15 amino acids. Trimming stripped 4 bases from V and 2 bases from J, with 16 bases between. Germline V lookup: CDR1 SGDLS, CDR2 YYNGEE. Supplemented by reference TRBV9 and TRBJ2-7, the full variable domain reads DSGVTQTPKHLITATGQRVTLRCSPRSGDLSVYWYQQSLDQGLQFLIQYYNGEERAKGNILERFSAQQFPDLHSELNLSSLELGDSALYFCASSLTALNPYEQYFGPGTRLTVT.

This clone was observed once. V is TRBV4-3 and J is TRBJ1-1, with D hard to call. The CDR3 totals 15 residues. Germline values: CDR1 LGHNA, CDR2 YSLEER. The V end was cut by 3 bases, the J end by 5 bases, with 16 bases between. The CDR3 reads CASSHHQAGSTEAFF. Written as DNA, the CDR3 is TGCGCCAGCAGCCACCATCAAGCGGGGAGTACTGAAGCTTTCTTT.

V usage is TRBV9 and J usage is TRBJ2-4; D perhaps matches TRBD1 (6 bases). The CDR3 sequence is 16 residues long. Germline lookup yields CDR1 SGDLS and CDR2 YYNGEE. Trimming pared 4 bases from V and 3 bases from J, leaving 17 bases between. The CDR3 bases are TGTGCCAGCAGCCCCCGTGGGGGCCTCAACAAAAACATTCAGTACTTC. Its translation: CASSPRGGLNKNIQYF.

The chain has TRBV7-9 and TRBJ2-5, with D possibly matching TRBD1 (6 bases). CDR3 size: 15 residues. The germline gives CDR1 SEHNR, CDR2 FQNEAQ (reference sequence). Trimming stripped 1 base from V and 1 base from J, with 10 bases between. The CDR3: CASSLGLGAQETQYF. CDR3 sequence (DNA): TGTGCCAGCAGCTTAGGGTTGGGGGCCCAAGAGACCCAGTACTTC.

V gene TRBV18 combines with J gene TRBJ2-2, with D possibly being TRBD1 or TRBD2 (5 bases each). The germline V and J ends were trimmed by 0 bases and 0 bases, with 11 bases remaining between them. This CDR3 contains 17 residues. Germline V gene sequence: CDR1 KGHSH, CDR2 LQKENI. The CDR3 nucleotides read TGTGCCAGCTCACCACCGGGGCGGACTGCGAACACCGGGGAGCTGTTTTTT. Residues: CASSPPGRTANTGELFF.

V gene TRBV6-5 combines with J gene TRBJ2-7; TRBD2 aligns across 7 bases. The J segment lost 7 bases and the V segment lost 0 bases, leaving 6 bases of the junction unmatched. CDR1 and CDR2 from the germline V gene are MNHEY and SVGAGI. The CDR3 has 14 residues. CDR3 nucleotides: TGTGCCAGCAGTTACTCGATTGGAGCGGGGGAGCAGTACTTC. Translated: CASSYSIGAGEQYF.

This rearrangement joins TRBV18 to TRBJ2-1; D gene uncertain. V was trimmed by 6 bases and J by 2 bases, leaving 11 bases between them. Germline V gene lookup returns CDR1 KGHSH and CDR2 LQKENI. This CDR3 has 14 amino acids. CDR3 bases: TGTGCCAGCTCCCCTCCCGCAGCCTACAATGAGCAGTTCTTC. Translation: CASSPPAAYNEQFF.